This TCR beta chain was identified during a study of shared clonotypes between healthy human individuals. A CD45RA-negative memory subset and a CD45RA+ naive subset were separated from the CD4+ cells. Study-level points and caveats: Rarefaction exposed incomplete sorted-subset sequencing despite large depth. A small donor pool kept down the genetic and exposure-history diversity that was represented.

V lost 1 base, J lost 7 bases, and 10 bases lay in between. The CDR3 has 14 amino acids. Germline V gene sequence: CDR1 SGHTA, CDR2 FQGNSA. Each PCR replicate from the sorted subsets contained approximately 0.2 ug DNA, which is tens of thousands of T cell genomes. This table comes from immunoSEQ multiplex PCR, and its TCRdb copy is limited to in-frame clones, with some not included. The sample consists of roughly 2,500,000 clones, 80% to 95% of them appearing once. Worth noting for this clone: What it binds is unknown.

This receptor was identified in a man aged 18 to 30 in good health. Some clones in this sample may be carry-over from other donors' samples. The sequencing sample was made of naive CD4+ T cells from PBMCs. Subset of the sample: CD45RA+ positively selected. The chain has TRBV7-2 and TRBJ2-2; D uncertain. This chain's CDR3 is CASSLEVVVGELFF. The CDR3 DNA reads TGTGCCAGCAGCTTAGAGGTTGTTGTCGGGGAGCTGTTTTTT.